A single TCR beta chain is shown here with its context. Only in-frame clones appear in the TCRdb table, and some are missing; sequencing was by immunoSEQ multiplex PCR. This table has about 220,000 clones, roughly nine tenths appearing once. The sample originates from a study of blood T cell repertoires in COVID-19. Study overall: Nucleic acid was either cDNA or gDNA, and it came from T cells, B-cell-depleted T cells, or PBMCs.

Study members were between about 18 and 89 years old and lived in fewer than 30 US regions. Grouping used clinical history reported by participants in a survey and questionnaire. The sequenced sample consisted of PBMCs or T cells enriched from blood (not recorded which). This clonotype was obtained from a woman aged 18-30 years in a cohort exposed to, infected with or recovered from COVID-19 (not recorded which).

This CDR3 reads CASSSDRGNEQFF. CDR3 nucleotide sequence: TGTGCCAGCAGCTCGGACAGGGGGAATGAGCAGTTCTTC. The J gene is TRBJ2-1, the V gene TRBV7-6; 10 bases are a match to TRBD1. The CDR3 totals 13 residues. Germline V gives CDR1 SGHVS, CDR2 FNYEAQ. V lost 4 bases and J lost 7; bases outside the gene matches: 1.